The present T cell receptor (beta chain) was sequenced within a study of shared clonotypes between healthy human individuals. CDR1 MNHNS and CDR2 SASEGT come from the germline V gene. The CDR3 spans 15 residues. V lost 7 bases to trimming and J lost 1 base, with 16 bases between them. DNA at roughly 0.2 ug, 25,000 to 35,000 T cell genomes, went into sorted-subset replicate PCRs. The protocol was immunoSEQ multiplex PCR, while the TCRdb copy is restricted to in-frame clones and leaves out a portion. The table lists 1.4 million to 1.5 million clones, approximately 96% of them singletons. Only Caucasian adults living in Nashville, Tennessee made up the donor group.

Sequenced: naive CD4+ T cells sorted from blood. Subset specified: CD45RA+ positively selected. This sequence originates from a man aged 25 to 40 in good health. The V call is TRBV6-1, the J call TRBJ1-1; D is ambiguous. The CDR3 bases are TGTGCCAGCAATGGAGCCAGGCCTCAGAACACTGAAGCTTTCTTT. This translates into CASNGARPQNTEAFF.